A selection of T cell receptor beta chains follows, all from one sample in a study of Ad26.COV2.S vaccination and SARS-CoV-2 variants. Produced via immunoSEQ multiplex PCR; TCRdb's table is partial and in-frame only. The sample lists approximately 420,000 clones; more than 75% were seen once. Sequencing was performed on peripheral blood, taken in a trial of Ad26.COV2.S vaccine versus placebo. Every receptor here comes from a person between 18 and 65 years old who received the Ad26.COV2.S COVID-19 vaccine or a placebo. Each CDR3 is given with its conserved first and last residue. Each record gives: V gene, D gene, J gene, clone size, CDR3 DNA, CDR3 protein. D genes are given only for firm matches. Size is stated for part of the rows, as once, few or many counts, or as a class when the clone is expanded.

TRBV7-9,NA,TRBJ2-1,NA,TGTGCCAGCAGCTCCATTCAATCAACAGGGTACAATGAGCAGTTCTTC,CASSSIQSTGYNEQFF
TRBV5-6,TRBD1,TRBJ1-2,NA,TGTGCCAGCAGCTGGGTTGACAGGGGCTATGGCTACACCTTC,CASSWVDRGYGYTF
TRBV7-8,NA,TRBJ2-7,NA,TGTGCCAGCAGCTTAGCCAGCTGGGCCGAGCAGTACTTC,CASSLASWAEQYF
TRBV5-5,NA,TRBJ1-2,few,TGTGCCAGCAGCTTGGAGGGGACGTCGTTTGGGGACTATGGCTACACCTTC,CASSLEGTSFGDYGYTF
TRBV4-3,NA,TRBJ1-2,few,TGCGCCAGCAGCCAAGAGGAGGGACGGATCTATGGCTACACCTTC,CASSQEEGRIYGYTF
TRBV12-5,NA,TRBJ2-3,NA,TGTGCTAGTGCCGATTCCGGCGCCTCGAATACGCAGTATTTT,CASADSGASNTQYF
TRBV30,TRBD1,TRBJ1-5,once,TGTGCCTGGACCTCCGGGACAGGGGCAAGGGAGCCCCAGCATTTT,CAWTSGTGAREPQHF
TRBV21-1,NA,TRBJ2-7,once,TGTGCCAGCAGCGTACCGGGCCCGGGGGGCCAACCCTACGAGCAGTACTTC,CASSVPGPGGQPYEQYF
TRBV2,NA,TRBJ1-5,NA,TGTGCCAGCAGTATTCACGAAGCCCAGCATTTT,CASSIHEAQHF
TRBV15,NA,TRBJ2-2,NA,TGTGCCACCAGCAGAGATCCCCCCCGCTGGACCGGGGAGCTGTTTTTT,CATSRDPPRWTGELFF
TRBV6-2/TRBV6-3,NA,TRBJ2-6,NA,TGTGCCAGCAGTTACTCGACCCAGCCTGGGGCCAACGTCCTGACTTTC,CASSYSTQPGANVLTF
TRBV4-3,NA,TRBJ1-2,NA,TGCGCCAGCAGCCAAGAGCTCCGGGATGGCTACACCTTC,CASSQELRDGYTF
TRBV6-6,NA,TRBJ2-1,NA,TGTGCCAGCACGGCGACAGGACTATACAATGAGCAGTTCTTC,CASTATGLYNEQFF
TRBV7-9,NA,TRBJ2-2,once,TGTGCCAGCAGCTTAGCGCGTCGACAGAGAAACACCGGGGAGCTGTTTTTT,CASSLARRQRNTGELFF
TRBV10-3,NA,TRBJ2-5,NA,TGTGCCATCAGTATGGACCAAGAGACCCAGTACTTC,CAISMDQETQYF
TRBV18,TRBD1,TRBJ2-7,once,TGTGCCAGCTCACCAGGACAGGGTTCGAGCGAGCAGTACTTC,CASSPGQGSSEQYF
TRBV19,NA,TRBJ1-5,NA,TGTGCCAGTAGCCTGACAGTGGGTTATAGCAATCAGCCCCAGCATTTT,CASSLTVGYSNQPQHF
TRBV7-8,TRBD2,TRBJ2-7,once,TGTGCCAGCAGCTTAGCTCGGGGGGTTCGGAGCGCCCACTCCGAGCAGTACTTC,CASSLARGVRSAHSEQYF
TRBV12-3/TRBV12-4,NA,TRBJ2-7,NA,TGTGCCAGCAGCCCCCCAGCTTACTACGAGCAGTACTTC,CASSPPAYYEQYF